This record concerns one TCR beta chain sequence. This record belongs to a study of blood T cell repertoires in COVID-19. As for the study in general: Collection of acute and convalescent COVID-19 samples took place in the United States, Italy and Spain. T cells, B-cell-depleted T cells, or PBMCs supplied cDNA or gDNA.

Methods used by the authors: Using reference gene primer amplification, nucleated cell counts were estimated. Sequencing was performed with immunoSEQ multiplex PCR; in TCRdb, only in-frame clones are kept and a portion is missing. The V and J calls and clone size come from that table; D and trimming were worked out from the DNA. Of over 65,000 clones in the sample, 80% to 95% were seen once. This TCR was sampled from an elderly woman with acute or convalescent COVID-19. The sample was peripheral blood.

The DNA for the CDR3 is TGTGCCAGCTCACCACCAAACTCAGATACGCAGTATTTT. This gives the protein CASSPPNSDTQYF. The chain links TRBV18 to TRBJ2-3; D gene ambiguous. The ends were cut back, 0 bases at V and 4 bases at J, with 5 bases in the middle. Germline lookup yields CDR1 KGHSH and CDR2 LQKENI. CDR3 length: 13 amino acids.